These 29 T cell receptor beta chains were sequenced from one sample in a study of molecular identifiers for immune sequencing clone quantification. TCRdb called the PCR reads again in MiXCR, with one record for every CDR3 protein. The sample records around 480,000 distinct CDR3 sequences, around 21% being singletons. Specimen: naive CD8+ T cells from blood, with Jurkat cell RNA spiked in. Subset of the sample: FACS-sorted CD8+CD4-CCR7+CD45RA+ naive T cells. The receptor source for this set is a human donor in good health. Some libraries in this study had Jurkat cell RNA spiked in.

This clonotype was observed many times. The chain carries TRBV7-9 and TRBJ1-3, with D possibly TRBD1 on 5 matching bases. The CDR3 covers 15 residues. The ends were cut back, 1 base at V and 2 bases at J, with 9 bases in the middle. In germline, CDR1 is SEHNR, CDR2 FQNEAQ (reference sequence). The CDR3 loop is CASSLVQGTGNTIYF. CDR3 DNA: TGTGCCAGCAGCTTAGTCCAGGGAACTGGAAACACCATATATTTT. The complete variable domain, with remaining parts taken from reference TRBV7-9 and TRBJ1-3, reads DTGVSQNPRHKITKRGQNVTFRCDPISEHNRLYWYRQTLGQGPEFLTYFQNEAQLEKSRLLSDRFSAERPKGSFSTLEIQRTEQGDSAMYLCASSLVQGTGNTIYFGEGSWLTVV.

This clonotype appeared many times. CDR3: CSAEELLLAGVQDTQYF. CDR3 coding DNA: TGCAGTGCCGAAGAGCTGCTGCTGGCGGGGGTGCAAGATACGCAGTATTTT. The rearrangement links TRBV20-1 to TRBJ2-3, with TRBD2 matching over 7 bases. Looked up from germline, CDR1 is DFQATT and CDR2 is SNEGSKA (reference sequence). The CDR3 length is 17 residues. With 6 bases clipped from V and 5 bases from J, the junction kept 20 bases outside the gene matches.

CDR3 bases: TGTGCCAGCAGCTTAGGCGGGGGTATCGGGACTCCTAATGAGCAGTTCTTC. This encodes CASSLGGGIGTPNEQFF. The chain recombines TRBV7-6 with TRBJ2-1; 7 positions agree with TRBD2. The trim removed 1 base at V and 7 bases at J, leaving 13 bases unmatched. The CDR3 is 17 amino acids. Germline CDR1 and CDR2: SGHVS and FNYEAQ.

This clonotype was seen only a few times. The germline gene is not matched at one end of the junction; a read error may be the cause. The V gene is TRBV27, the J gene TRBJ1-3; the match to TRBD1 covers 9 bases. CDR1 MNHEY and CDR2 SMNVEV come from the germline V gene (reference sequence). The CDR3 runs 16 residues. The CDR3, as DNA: TGTGCCGGCAGTTCAAACGACAGGGGGACTGGAAACACCATATATTTT. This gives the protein CAGSSNDRGTGNTIYF.

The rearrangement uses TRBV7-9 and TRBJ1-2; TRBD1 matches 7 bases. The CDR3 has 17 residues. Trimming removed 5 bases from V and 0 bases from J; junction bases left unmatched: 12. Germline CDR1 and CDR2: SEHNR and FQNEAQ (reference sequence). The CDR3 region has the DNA TGTGCCAGCAGCCCAGGGGGGCAACTGCCTTCTAACTATGGCTACACCTTC. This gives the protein CASSPGGQLPSNYGYTF.

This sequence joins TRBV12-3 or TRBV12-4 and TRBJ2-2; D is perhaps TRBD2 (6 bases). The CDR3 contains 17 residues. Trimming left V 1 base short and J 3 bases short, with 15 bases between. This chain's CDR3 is CASSLVGGTGYTGELFF. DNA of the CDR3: TGTGCCAGCAGTTTAGTTGGCGGGACGGGATACACCGGGGAGCTGTTTTTT.

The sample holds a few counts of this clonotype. This chain's CDR3 is CASSQGLWAGGTDTQYF. The CDR3 nucleotides are TGCGCCAGCAGCCAAGGGCTATGGGCGGGGGGCACAGATACGCAGTATTTT. This chain connects TRBV4-3 to TRBJ2-3; 7 bases fit TRBD2. The J segment lost 1 base and the V segment lost 1 base, leaving 8 bases of the junction unmatched. CDR1 and CDR2 (germline): LGHNA, YSLEER. The CDR3 is made up of 17 amino acids.

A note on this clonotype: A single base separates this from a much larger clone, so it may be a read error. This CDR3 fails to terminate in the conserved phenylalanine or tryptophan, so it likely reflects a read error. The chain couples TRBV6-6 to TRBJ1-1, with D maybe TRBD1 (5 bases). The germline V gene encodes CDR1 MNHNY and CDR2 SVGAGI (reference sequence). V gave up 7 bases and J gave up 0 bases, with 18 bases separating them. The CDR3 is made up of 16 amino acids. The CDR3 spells CASTQVPGVMNTEAFL. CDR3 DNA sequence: TGTGCCAGCACCCAGGTGCCGGGGGTAATGAACACTGAAGCTTTCCTT.

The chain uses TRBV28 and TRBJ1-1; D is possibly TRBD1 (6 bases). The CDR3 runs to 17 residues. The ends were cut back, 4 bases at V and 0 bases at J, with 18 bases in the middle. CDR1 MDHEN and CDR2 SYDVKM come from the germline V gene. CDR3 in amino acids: CASSSPQWQGMNTEAFF. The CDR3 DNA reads TGTGCCAGCAGTTCACCTCAATGGCAGGGGATGAACACTGAAGCTTTCTTT.

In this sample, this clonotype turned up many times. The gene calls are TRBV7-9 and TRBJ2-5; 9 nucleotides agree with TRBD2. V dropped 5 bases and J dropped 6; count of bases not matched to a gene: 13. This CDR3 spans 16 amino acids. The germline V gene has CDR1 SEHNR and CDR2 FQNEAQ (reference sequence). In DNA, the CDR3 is TGTGCCAGCAGCCCCTCCCCTAGCGGGGTGTTAAAGACCCAGTACTTC. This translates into CASSPSPSGVLKTQYF.

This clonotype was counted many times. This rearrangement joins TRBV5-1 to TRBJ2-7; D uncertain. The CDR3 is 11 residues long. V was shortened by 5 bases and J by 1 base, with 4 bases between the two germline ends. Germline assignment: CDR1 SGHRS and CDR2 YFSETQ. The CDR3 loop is CASRRSYEQYF. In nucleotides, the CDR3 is TGCGCCAGCAGGAGGTCCTACGAGCAGTACTTC.

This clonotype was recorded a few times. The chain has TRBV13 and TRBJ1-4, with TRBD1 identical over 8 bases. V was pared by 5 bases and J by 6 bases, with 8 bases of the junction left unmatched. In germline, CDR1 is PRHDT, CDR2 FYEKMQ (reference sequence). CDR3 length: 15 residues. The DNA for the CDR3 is TGTGCCAGCAGCAAGAGACAGGGGCAGGATGAAAAACTGTTTTTT. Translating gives CASSKRQGQDEKLFF.

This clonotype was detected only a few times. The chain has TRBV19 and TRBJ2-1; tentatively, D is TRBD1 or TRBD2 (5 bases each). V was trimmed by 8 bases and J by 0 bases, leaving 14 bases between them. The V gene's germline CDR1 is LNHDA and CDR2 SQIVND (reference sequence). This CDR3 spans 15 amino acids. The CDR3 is CASGTLPSSYNEQFF. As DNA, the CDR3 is TGTGCCAGTGGGACCCTCCCCAGCTCCTACAATGAGCAGTTCTTC. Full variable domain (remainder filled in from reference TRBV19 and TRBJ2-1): DGGITQSPKYLFRKEGQNVTLSCEQNLNHDAMYWYRQDPGQGLRLIYYSQIVNDFQKGDIAEGYSVSREKKESFPLTVTSAQKNPTAFYLCASGTLPSSYNEQFFGPGTRLTVL.

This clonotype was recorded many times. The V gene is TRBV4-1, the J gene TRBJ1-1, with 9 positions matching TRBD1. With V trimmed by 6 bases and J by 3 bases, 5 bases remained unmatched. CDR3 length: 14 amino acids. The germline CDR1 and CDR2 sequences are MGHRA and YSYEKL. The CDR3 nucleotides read TGCGCCAGCAGAAACAGGGGGCAGGACACTGAAGCTTTCTTT. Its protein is CASRNRGQDTEAFF.

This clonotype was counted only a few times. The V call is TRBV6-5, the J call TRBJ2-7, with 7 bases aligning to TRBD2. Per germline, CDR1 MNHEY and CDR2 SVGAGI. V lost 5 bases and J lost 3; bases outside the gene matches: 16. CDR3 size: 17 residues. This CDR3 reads CASSPIREASGIYEQYF. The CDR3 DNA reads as TGTGCCAGCAGTCCCATCCGGGAGGCTAGCGGAATCTACGAGCAGTACTTC.

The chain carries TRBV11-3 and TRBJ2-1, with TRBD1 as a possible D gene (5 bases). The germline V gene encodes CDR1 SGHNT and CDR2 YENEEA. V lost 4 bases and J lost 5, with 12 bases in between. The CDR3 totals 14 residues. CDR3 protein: CASSSRQNNNEQFF. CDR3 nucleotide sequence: TGTGCCAGCAGCTCCCGACAGAATAACAATGAGCAGTTCTTC.

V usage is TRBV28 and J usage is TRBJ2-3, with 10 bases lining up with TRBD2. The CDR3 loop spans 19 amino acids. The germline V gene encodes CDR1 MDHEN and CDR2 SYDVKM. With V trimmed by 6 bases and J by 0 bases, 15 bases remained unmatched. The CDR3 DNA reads TGTGCCAGCAGGCGAACTATCGGGACTAGCGAGTCTAGCACAGATACGCAGTATTTT. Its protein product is CASRRTIGTSESSTDTQYF. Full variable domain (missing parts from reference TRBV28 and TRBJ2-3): DVKVTQSSRYLVKRTGEKVFLECVQDMDHENMFWYRQDPGLGLRLIYFSYDVKMKEKGDIPEGYSVSREKKERFSLILESASTNQTSMYLCASRRTIGTSESSTDTQYFGPGTRLTVL.

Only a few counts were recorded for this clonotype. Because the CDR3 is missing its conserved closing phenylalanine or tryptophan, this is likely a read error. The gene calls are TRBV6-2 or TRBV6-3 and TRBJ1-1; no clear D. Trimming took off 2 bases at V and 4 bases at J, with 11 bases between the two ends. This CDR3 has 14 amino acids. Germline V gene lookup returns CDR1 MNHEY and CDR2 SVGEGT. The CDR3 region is CASSYAGGSTEAFL. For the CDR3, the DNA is TGTGCCAGCAGTTACGCCGGAGGGAGCACTGAAGCTTTCCTT.

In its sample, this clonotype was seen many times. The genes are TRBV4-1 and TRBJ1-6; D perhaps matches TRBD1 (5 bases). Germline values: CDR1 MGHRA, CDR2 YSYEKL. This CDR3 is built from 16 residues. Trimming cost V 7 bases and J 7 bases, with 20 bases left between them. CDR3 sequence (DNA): TGCGCCAGCACCCCTATAACTGGGGCGGGCAATTCACCCCTCCACTTT. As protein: CASTPITGAGNSPLHF.

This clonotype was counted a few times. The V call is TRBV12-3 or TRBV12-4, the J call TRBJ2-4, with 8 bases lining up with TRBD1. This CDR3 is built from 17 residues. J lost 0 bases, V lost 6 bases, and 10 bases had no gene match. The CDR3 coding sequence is TGTGCCAGCAGAATGGGACAGGTGGGATCAGCCAAAAACATTCAGTACTTC. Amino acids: CASRMGQVGSAKNIQYF.

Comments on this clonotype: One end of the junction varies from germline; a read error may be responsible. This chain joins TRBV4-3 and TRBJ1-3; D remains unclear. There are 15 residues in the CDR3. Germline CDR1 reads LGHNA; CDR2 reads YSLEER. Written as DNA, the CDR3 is TGCGCCAGCAGCCAAGACAGGTTCTCTGGAAACACCACATATTTT. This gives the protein CASSQDRFSGNTTYF.

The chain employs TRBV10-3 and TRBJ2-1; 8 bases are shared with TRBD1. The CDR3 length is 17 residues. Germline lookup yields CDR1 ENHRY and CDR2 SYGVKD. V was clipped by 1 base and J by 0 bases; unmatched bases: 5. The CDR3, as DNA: TGTGCCATCAGTGAGTGGGACAGGACGAGCTCCTACAATGAGCAGTTCTTC. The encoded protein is CAISEWDRTSSYNEQFF.

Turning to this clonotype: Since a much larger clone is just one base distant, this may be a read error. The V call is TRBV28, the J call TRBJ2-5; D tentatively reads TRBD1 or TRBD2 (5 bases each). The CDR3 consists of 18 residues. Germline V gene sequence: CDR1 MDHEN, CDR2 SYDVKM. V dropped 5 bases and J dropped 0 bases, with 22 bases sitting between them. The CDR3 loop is CASSPGAAGGWYQETQYF. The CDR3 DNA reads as TGTGCCAGCAGTCCCGGGGCGGCGGGTGGCTGGTACCAAGAGACCCAGTACTTC. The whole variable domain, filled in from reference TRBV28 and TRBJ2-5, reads DVKVTQSSRYLVKRTGEKVFLECVQDMDHENMFWYRQDPGLGLRLIYFSYDVKMKEKGDIPEGYSVSREKKERFSLILESASTNQTSMYLCASSPGAAGGWYQETQYFGPGTRLLVL.

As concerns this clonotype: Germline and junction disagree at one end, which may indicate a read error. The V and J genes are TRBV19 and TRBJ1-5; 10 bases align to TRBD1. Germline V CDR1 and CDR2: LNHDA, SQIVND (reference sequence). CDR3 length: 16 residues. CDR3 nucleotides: TGTGCCATTAGTATTTACGGACAGGGGGGTAATCAGCCCCAGCATTTT. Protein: CAISIYGQGGNQPQHF.

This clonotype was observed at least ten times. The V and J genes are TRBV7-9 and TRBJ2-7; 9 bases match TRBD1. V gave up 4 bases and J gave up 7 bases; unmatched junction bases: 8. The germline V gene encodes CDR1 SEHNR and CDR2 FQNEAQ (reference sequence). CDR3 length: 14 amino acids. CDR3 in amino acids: CASSSGTGRSEQYF. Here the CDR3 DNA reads TGTGCCAGCAGCTCCGGGACAGGGAGAAGTGAGCAGTACTTC.

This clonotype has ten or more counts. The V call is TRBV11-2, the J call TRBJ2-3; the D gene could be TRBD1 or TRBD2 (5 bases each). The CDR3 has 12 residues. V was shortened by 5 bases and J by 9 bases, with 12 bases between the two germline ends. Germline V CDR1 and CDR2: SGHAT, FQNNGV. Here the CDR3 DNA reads TGTGCCAGCAGCCCCCGTTGGGGGACGCAGTATTTT. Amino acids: CASSPRWGTQYF.

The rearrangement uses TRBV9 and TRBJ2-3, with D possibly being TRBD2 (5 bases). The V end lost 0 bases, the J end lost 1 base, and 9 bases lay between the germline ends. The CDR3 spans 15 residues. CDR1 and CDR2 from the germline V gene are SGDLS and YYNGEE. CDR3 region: CASSVGGLRTDTQYF. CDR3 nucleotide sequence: TGTGCCAGCAGCGTAGGAGGACTTCGCACAGATACGCAGTATTTT.

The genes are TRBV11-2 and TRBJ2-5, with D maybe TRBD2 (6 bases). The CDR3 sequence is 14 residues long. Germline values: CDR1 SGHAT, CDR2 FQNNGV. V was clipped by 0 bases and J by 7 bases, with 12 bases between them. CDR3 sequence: CASSLEGFGGTQYF. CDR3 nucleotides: TGTGCCAGCAGCTTAGAAGGGTTCGGGGGGACCCAGTACTTC. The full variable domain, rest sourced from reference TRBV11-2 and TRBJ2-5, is EAGVAQSPRYKIIEKRQSVAFWCNPISGHATLYWYQQILGQGPKLLIQFQNNGVVDDSQLPKDRFSAERLKGVDSTLKIQPAKLEDSAVYLCASSLEGFGGTQYFGPGTRLLVL.

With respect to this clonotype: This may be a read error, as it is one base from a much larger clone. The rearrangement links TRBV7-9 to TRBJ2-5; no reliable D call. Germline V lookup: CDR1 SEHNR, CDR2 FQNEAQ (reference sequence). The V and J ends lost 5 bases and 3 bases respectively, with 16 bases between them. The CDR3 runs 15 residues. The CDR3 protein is CASSLRAQVEETQYF. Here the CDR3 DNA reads TGTGCCAGCAGCCTTAGGGCGCAGGTCGAAGAGACCCAGTACTTC.